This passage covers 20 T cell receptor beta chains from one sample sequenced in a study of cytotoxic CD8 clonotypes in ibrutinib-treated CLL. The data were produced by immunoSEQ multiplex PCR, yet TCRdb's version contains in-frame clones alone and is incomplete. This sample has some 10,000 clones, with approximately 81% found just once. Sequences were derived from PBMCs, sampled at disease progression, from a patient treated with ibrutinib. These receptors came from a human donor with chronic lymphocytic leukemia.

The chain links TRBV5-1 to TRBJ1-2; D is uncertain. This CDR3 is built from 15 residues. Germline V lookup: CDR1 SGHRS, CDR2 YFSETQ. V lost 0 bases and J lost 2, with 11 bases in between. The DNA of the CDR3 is TGCGCCAGCAGCTTGGAAGCAGGCATGAACTATGGCTACACCTTC. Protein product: CASSLEAGMNYGYTF.

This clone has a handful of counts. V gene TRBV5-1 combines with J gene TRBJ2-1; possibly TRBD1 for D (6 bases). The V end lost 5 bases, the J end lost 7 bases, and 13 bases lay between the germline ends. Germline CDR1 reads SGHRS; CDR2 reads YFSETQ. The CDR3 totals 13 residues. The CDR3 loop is CASSLGALNEQFF. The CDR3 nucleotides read TGCGCCAGCAGTCTGGGGGCCTTGAATGAGCAGTTCTTC.

The CDR3 sequence is CASRRGNGDTQYF. The CDR3 region has the DNA TGTGCCAGCAGGCGGGGGAATGGAGATACGCAGTATTTT. This rearrangement joins TRBV6-1 to TRBJ2-3; 7 bases are shared with TRBD2. The V segment lost 6 bases and the J segment 5 bases; nucleotides outside the gene matches: 5. Germline V gives CDR1 MNHNS, CDR2 SASEGT. The CDR3 sequence is 13 residues long.

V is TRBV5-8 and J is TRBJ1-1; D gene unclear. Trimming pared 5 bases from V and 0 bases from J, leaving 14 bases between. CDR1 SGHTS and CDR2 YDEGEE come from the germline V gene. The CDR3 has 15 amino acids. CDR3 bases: TGTGCCAGCAGGTGGACGGGCGTTATGAACACTGAAGCTTTCTTT. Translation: CASRWTGVMNTEAFF. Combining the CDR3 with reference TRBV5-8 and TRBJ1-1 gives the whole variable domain EAGVTQSPTHLIKTRGQQATLRCSPISGHTSVYWYQQALGLGLQFLLWYDEGEERNRGNFPPRFSGRQFPNYSSELNVNALELEDSALYLCASRWTGVMNTEAFFGQGTRLTVV.

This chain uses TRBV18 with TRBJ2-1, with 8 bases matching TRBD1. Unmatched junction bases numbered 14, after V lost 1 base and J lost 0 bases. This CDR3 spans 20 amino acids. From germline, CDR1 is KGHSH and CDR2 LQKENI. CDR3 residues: CASSPRQGANPRSSYNEQFF. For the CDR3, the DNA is TGTGCCAGCTCACCACGGCAGGGGGCAAATCCCAGGAGCTCCTACAATGAGCAGTTCTTC.

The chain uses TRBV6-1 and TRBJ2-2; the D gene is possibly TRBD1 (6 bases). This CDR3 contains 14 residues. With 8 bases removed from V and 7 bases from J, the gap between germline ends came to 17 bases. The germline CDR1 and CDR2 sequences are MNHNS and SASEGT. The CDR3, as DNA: TGTGCCAGCCCCCAGGGGTACGGTATCGGGGAGCTGTTTTTT. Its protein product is CASPQGYGIGELFF.

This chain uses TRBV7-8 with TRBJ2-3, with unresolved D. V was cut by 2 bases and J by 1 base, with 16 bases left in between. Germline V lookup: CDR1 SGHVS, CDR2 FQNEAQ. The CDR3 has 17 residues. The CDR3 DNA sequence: TGTGCCAGCAGCTTATCATTGGGCGGACCCCGCACAGATACGCAGTATTTT. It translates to CASSLSLGGPRTDTQYF.

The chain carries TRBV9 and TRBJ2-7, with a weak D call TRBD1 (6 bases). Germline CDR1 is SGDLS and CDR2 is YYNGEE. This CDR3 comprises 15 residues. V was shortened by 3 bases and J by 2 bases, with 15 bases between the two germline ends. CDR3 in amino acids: CASSAHGTNAYEQYF. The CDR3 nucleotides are TGTGCCAGCAGCGCCCACGGGACAAACGCCTACGAGCAGTACTTC.

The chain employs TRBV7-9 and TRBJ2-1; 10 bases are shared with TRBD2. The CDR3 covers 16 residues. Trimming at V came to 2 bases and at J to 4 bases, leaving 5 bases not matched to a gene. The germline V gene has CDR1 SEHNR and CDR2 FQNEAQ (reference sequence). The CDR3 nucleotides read TGTGCCAGCAGCTTAATGGGACTAGCGACATACAATGAGCAGTTCTTC. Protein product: CASSLMGLATYNEQFF. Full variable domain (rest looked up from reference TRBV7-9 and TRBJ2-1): DTGVSQNPRHKITKRGQNVTFRCDPISEHNRLYWYRQTLGQGPEFLTYFQNEAQLEKSRLLSDRFSAERPKGSFSTLEIQRTEQGDSAMYLCASSLMGLATYNEQFFGPGTRLTVL.

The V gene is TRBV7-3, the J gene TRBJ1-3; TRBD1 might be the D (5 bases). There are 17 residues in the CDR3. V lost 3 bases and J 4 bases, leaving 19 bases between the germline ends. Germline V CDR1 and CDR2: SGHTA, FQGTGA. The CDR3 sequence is CASSFGTPGSPGNTIYF. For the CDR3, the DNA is TGTGCCAGCAGCTTCGGGACCCCAGGTAGCCCCGGAAACACCATATATTTT.

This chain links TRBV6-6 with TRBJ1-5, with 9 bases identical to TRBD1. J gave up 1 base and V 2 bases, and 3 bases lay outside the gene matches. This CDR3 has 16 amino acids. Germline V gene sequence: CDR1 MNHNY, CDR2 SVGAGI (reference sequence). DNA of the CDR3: TGTGCCAGCAGTTACGGGACAGGGTGGAGCAATCAGCCCCAGCATTTT. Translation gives CASSYGTGWSNQPQHF.

The CDR3 region has the DNA TGTGCCAGCAGCCACAGGTACGAGCAGTACTTC. This gives the protein CASSHRYEQYF. The V and J genes are TRBV11-2 and TRBJ2-7; TRBD1 is a possible D gene (5 bases). Germline-derived CDR1 and CDR2 are SGHAT and FQNNGV. V was clipped by 5 bases and J by 4 bases, with 6 bases between them. The CDR3 covers 11 residues.

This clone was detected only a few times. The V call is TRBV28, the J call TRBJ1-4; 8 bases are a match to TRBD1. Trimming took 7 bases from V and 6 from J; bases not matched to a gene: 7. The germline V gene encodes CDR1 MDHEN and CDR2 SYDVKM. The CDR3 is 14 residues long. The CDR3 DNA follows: TGTGCCAGCAACGACAGGGGAGTTGATGAAAAACTGTTTTTT. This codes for CASNDRGVDEKLFF.

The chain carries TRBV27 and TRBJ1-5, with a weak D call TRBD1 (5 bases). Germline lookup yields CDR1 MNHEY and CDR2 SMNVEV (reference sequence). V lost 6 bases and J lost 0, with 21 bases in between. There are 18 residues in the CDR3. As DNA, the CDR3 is TGTGCCAGCAGGCCTAACGTTGGTGGAGGGGATAGCAATCAGCCCCAGCATTTT. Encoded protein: CASRPNVGGGDSNQPQHF.

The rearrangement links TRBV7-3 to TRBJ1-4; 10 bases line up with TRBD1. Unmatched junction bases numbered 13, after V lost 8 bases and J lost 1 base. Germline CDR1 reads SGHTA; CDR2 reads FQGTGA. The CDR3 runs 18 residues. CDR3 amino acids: CASLSTGTGDVTNEKLFF. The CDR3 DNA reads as TGTGCCAGCCTTAGTACGGGGACAGGGGACGTAACTAATGAAAAACTGTTTTTT.

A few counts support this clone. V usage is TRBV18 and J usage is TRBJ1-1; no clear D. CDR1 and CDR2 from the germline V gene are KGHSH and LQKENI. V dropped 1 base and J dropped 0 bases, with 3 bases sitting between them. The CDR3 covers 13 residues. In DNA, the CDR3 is TGTGCCAGCTCACCACAAGTGAACACTGAAGCTTTCTTT. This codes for CASSPQVNTEAFF.

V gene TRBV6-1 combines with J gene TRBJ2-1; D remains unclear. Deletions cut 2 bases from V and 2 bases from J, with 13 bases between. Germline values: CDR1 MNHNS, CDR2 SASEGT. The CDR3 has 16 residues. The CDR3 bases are TGTGCCAGCAGTGAACCAGGATCCCCTCCCTACAATGAGCAGTTCTTC. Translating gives CASSEPGSPPYNEQFF.

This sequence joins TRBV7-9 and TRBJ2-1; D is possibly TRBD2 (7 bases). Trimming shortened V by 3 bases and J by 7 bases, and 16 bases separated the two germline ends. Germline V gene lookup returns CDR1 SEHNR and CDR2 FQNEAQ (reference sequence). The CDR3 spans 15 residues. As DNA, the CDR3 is TGTGCCAGCAGCTTGGGGGGGCACTGGATGAATGAGCAGTTCTTC. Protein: CASSLGGHWMNEQFF.

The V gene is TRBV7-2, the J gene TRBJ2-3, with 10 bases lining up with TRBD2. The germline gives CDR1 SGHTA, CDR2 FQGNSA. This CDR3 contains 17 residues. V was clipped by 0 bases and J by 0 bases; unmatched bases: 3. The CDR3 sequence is CASSLASGGASTDTQYF. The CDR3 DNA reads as TGTGCCAGCAGCTTAGCGAGCGGGGGGGCCAGCACAGATACGCAGTATTTT.

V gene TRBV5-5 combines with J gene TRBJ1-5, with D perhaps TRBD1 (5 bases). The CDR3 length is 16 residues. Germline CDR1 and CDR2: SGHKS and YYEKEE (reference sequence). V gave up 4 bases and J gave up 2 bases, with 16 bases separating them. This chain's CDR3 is CASSVDTTFGNQPQHF. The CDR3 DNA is TGTGCCAGCAGCGTGGACACAACCTTTGGCAATCAGCCCCAGCATTTT.